A selection of T cell receptor beta chains follows, all from one sample in a study of control samples from healthy donors and cancer patients. Sequencing was performed with immunoSEQ multiplex PCR; in TCRdb, only in-frame clones are kept and a portion is missing. Of about 150,000 clones detected, around 95% appear once; the ten largest clones hold around 5.4%. The specimen was blood. All receptors derive from a man between 40 and 49 years old in good health. Each CDR3 is given with its conserved first and last residue. Each record gives: clone size, V gene, CDR3 protein. Expanded clones get a size class; other rows say once, few or many, or leave the size out.

clone_size: NA; v_call: TRBV6-6; cdr3_aa: CATSSYQRDPQHF
clone_size: NA; v_call: TRBV19; cdr3_aa: CASRPENTEAFF
clone_size: NA; v_call: TRBV7-2; cdr3_aa: CASSRLMGTVDIQYF
clone_size: once; v_call: TRBV5-1; cdr3_aa: CASSPPYTDTNYGYTF
clone_size: NA; v_call: TRBV28; cdr3_aa: CASSQPYRGAARADTQYF
clone_size: NA; v_call: TRBV11-2; cdr3_aa: CASSLVGGTDTQYF
clone_size: NA; v_call: TRBV2; cdr3_aa: CASSAAYSNQPQHF
clone_size: NA; v_call: TRBV5-1; cdr3_aa: CASSSRARDNSPLHF
clone_size: NA; v_call: TRBV19; cdr3_aa: CASSMGGYSNQPQHF
clone_size: NA; v_call: TRBV5-1; cdr3_aa: CASSPGGRGLGYTF
clone_size: NA; v_call: TRBV19; cdr3_aa: CAPWVRDSPLHF
clone_size: NA; v_call: TRBV7-9; cdr3_aa: CASSPTNFQQGGYGYTF